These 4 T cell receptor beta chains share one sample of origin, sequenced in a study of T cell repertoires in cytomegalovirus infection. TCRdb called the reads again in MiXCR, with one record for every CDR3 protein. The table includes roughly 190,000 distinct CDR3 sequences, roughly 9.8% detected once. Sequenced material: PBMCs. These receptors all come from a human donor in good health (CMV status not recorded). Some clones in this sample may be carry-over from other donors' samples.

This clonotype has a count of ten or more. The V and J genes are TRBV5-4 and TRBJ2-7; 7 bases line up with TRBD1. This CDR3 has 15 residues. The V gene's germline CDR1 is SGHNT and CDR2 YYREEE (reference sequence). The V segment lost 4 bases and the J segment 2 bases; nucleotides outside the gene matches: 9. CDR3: CASSRPGTATYEQYF. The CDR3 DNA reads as TGTGCCAGCAGCCGCCCCGGGACAGCCACCTACGAGCAGTACTTC.

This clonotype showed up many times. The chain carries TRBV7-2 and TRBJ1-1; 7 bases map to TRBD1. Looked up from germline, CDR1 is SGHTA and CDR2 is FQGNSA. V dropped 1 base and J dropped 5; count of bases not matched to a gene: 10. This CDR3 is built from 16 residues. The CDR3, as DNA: TGTGCCAGCAGCTTAGGACCACAGGGGCGCAAAACTGAAGCTTTCTTT. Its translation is CASSLGPQGRKTEAFF. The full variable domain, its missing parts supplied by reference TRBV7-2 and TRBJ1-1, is GAGVSQSPSNKVTEKGKDVELRCDPISGHTALYWYRQSLGQGLEFLIYFQGNSAPDKSGLPSDRFSAERTGGSVSTLTIQRTQQEDSAVYLCASSLGPQGRKTEAFFGQGTRLTVV.

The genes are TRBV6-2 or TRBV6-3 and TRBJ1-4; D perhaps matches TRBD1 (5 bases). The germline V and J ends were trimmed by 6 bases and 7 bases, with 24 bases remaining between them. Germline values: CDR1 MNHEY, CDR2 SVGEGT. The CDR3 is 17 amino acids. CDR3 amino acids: CASRDALGLLHGEKLFF. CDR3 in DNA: TGTGCCAGCAGGGACGCCCTGGGACTCTTGCACGGTGAAAAACTGTTTTTT.

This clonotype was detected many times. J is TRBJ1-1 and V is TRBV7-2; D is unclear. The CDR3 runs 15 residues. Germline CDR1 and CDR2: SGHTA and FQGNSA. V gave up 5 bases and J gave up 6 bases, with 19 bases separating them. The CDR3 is CASSPHRDPGAEAFF. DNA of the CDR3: TGTGCCAGCAGCCCTCACCGAGACCCTGGGGCTGAAGCTTTCTTT.